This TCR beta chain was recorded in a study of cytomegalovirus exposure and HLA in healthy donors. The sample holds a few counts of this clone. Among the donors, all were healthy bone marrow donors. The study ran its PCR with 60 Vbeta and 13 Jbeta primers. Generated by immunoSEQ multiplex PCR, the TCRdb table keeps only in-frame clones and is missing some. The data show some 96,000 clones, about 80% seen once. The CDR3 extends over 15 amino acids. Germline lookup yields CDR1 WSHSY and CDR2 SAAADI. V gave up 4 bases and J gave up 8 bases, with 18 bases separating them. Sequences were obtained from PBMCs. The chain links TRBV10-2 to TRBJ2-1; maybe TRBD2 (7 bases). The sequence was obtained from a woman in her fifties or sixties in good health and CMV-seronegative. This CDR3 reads CASSARGALGDEQFF. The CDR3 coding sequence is TGCGCCAGCAGTGCACGGGGGGCCCTCGGGGATGAGCAGTTCTTC.